One sample yielded the 3 T cell receptor beta chains listed below, sequenced in a study of response to subunit inactivated influenza vaccine (dated by TCRdb to the late 2010s). To prepare the library, RT-PCR was applied. The instrument given in TCRdb is Illumina HiSeq 2500. The public sequencing data were trimmed at Q25 with fastp and processed into clonotypes with MiXCR by TCRdb, which kept only in-frame beta chains. CDR3 protein sequences are deduplicated, and each keeps its most common genes and DNA. In all, the sample holds 400,000 to 650,000 distinct CDR3 sequences, and about 7.2% of those were seen once. Of the sample, over 10% falls within the top ten clones. The sequences come from PBMCs from blood, collected around 25 months after vaccination. These receptors were taken from a man aged 45 to 70 who received an inactivated influenza vaccine. Donor details come from another sample of the same person, matched by shared clones.

This clonotype was counted a single time. V gene TRBV7-3 combines with J gene TRBJ2-5; D call uncertain. V shed 5 bases and J shed 9 bases, with 16 bases lying between them. The CDR3 spans 13 residues. Germline-derived CDR1 and CDR2 are SGHTA and FQGTGA. The CDR3 nucleotides are TGTGCCAGCAGCCTCGATCGGGCCACGGCCCAGTACTTC. It codes for CASSLDRATAQYF.

In its sample, this clonotype was seen a few times. The CDR3 is CASNALDSSNEQFF. In DNA, the CDR3 is TGTGCCAGTAACGCCCTGGACAGTAGCAATGAGCAGTTCTTC. This chain links TRBV7-9 with TRBJ2-1; D is perhaps TRBD1 (6 bases). Germline V lookup: CDR1 SEHNR, CDR2 FQNEAQ (reference sequence). V lost 9 bases to trimming and J lost 6 bases, with 18 bases between them. The CDR3 spans 14 residues. Drawing the rest from reference TRBV7-9 and TRBJ2-1, the complete variable domain is DTGVSQNPRHKITKRGQNVTFRCDPISEHNRLYWYRQTLGQGPEFLTYFQNEAQLEKSRLLSDRFSAERPKGSFSTLEIQRTEQGDSAMYLCASNALDSSNEQFFGPGTRLTVL.

This clonotype occurred a few times. This chain uses TRBV20-1 with TRBJ2-1, with 10 nucleotides matching TRBD2. The CDR3 spans 13 residues. J was trimmed by 7 bases and V by 3 bases; bases with no gene match: 3. Germline values: CDR1 DFQATT, CDR2 SNEGSKA (reference sequence). The CDR3 DNA reads TGCAGTGCTAGTAGCGGGGGGCCGAATGAGCAGTTCTTC. It yields the protein CSASSGGPNEQFF.